This T cell receptor (beta chain) was recovered during a study of blood T cells in healthy people across ages (dated by TCRdb to the mid-2010s). In the study overall: In model experiments, template switching captured about one uniquely barcoded TCR beta cDNA molecule for every two T cells. To track age-related changes in TCR beta repertoire diversity, the study relied on deep sequencing normalized with unique cDNA molecular identifiers. The donors were split into four age groups: young (average 16 years), middle-aged (over 35), aged (approximately 60) and long-lived (about 74). Donors of different ages were randomly distributed across sequencing lanes to avoid experimental bias. The study analyzed two additional independent replicas of 1 million unique cDNA reads from the same blood draw for two donors, one aged 18 to 30 and one aged 80 or older.

The study at large found these results: As age increased, observed TCR beta diversity per million T cells dropped in a roughly linear way, and a significant reduction was already evident by age roughly 36. Donor CMV infection status was unknown, potentially confounding age-related changes in expanded clonotypes. Compared with the aged group, the long-lived group had more naive CD4+ T cells, fewer expanded clones and increased TCR diversity, suggesting age selection. Estimates of total diversity based on one million sequenced T cells were considered lower bounds and underestimates. Bulk unsorted PBMC profiling prevented conclusive comparison of naive and antigen-experienced compartments. The percentage of naive T cells measured by flow cytometry correlated strongly with observed TCR beta diversity.

Donors were roughly 40 systemically healthy Caucasian individuals from Russia aged roughly 6 to 90 years. Each donor gave ten milliliters of peripheral blood, collected into EDTA-treated Vacutainer tubes. Ficoll-Paque density-gradient centrifugation was used to isolate PBMCs, with at least 6 million per sample. Trizol reagent was used to extract total RNA from the PBMCs, yielding at least 6 micrograms per sample. For every donor, an aliquot of PBMCs went through flow cytometry to measure the percentages of naive CD45RAhigh/CD27high T cells. Library prep was done by 5' RACE. The sample was run on an Illumina HiSeq 2500. A second PCR of roughly 7 to 12 cycles was performed with a sample-barcoded 5' primer and a J-beta primer mix. Each TCR beta cDNA molecule received a unique molecular identifier from a template-switch 5' adaptor carrying 12 random nucleotides. Each sample yielded at least 2.5 million CDR3-containing paired-end reads. All of the RNA was converted into first-strand cDNA using the Mint cDNA synthesis kit, with a TRBC-specific oligonucleotide serving as the primer. Following uracil-DNA glycosylase treatment, a first 18-cycle PCR with universal primers M1SS and BC2_uni_R was performed on all cDNA. The paper's processing steps were these. For normalization, 1 million high-quality reads, each with a distinct molecular identifier, were randomly selected from each sample. Reads with shared molecular identifiers were discarded instead of being binned into consensus sequences. CDR3 identification, clonotype clustering and error correction used MiTCR with a Q25 quality threshold and the strictest error-elimination algorithm. A nonparametric unseen species model with Euler transformation was used to estimate a lower bound on total TCR beta diversity. TCRdb trimmed public reads at Q25 via fastp, called clones via MiXCR and kept in-frame beta chains. Rows are combined by CDR3 protein, so each entry shows the most common genes and DNA. The V and J calls reflect TCRdb's pipeline rather than the authors' work. The sample table contains over a million distinct CDR3 sequences; only one count was recorded for approximately 43% of them. Jointly, the top ten make up around 4% of the sample.

Including cysteine and phenylalanine, the CDR3 has 12 amino acids. This entry keeps only the CDR3 DNA: 36 bases, framed from base 1. The CDR1 and CDR2 encoded by the germline V gene (reference sequence) are SGHKS and YYEKEE. Trimming accounts for 4 bases at V and 10 bases at J, while the number of junction bases matched to no gene is 7. This clonotype was observed a few times. Its antigen target is currently unknown. It has no much larger one-base neighbor in the sample; base qualities were not kept. The sequence was collected from a young woman in good health. Input material: blood. This sequence uses TRBV5-5 and TRBJ1-2; 7 junctional bases match TRBD1. The nucleotide sequence reads as follows: TGTGCCAGCAGCGCCCAGACAGGGTCCTACACCTTC. This codes for CASSAQTGSYTF.